These 6 T cell receptor beta chains came from one sample sequenced in a study of T cell repertoires in cytomegalovirus infection (dated by TCRdb to the late 2010s). Sequencing was performed on an Illumina HiSeq 1500. The public reads were reanalyzed by TCRdb: fastp trimming at Q25, MiXCR alignment, in-frame beta chains only. Each CDR3 protein appears once, grouped with its most common genes and DNA. Present in this sample are roughly 760,000 distinct CDR3 sequences, roughly 35% of which were seen just once. The ten largest clonotypes hold about 2.8% of the sample. The sequenced sample consisted of PBMCs. These receptor sequences come from a human donor in good health (CMV status not recorded). Some clones in this sample may be carry-over from other donors' samples.

The CDR3 DNA reads TGTGCCAGCAGTCCACAGGGGAACGCTCAGCCCCAGCATTTT. It codes for CASSPQGNAQPQHF. V usage is TRBV12-3 or TRBV12-4 and J usage is TRBJ1-5; 7 bases fit TRBD1. The V gene end was trimmed by 5 bases and the J gene end by 6 bases; junction bases not matched to a gene: 7. This CDR3 has 14 amino acids.

The V gene is TRBV5-6, the J gene TRBJ2-1, with TRBD1 matching 11 bases. This CDR3 has 15 amino acids. The trim removed 3 bases at V and 2 bases at J, leaving 1 base unmatched. Per germline, CDR1 SGHDT and CDR2 YYEEEE. The CDR3 bases are TGTGCCAGCAGCTCGGACAGGGGGCCCTACAATGAGCAGTTCTTC. Protein: CASSSDRGPYNEQFF.

The table lists this clonotype with many counts. The rearrangement links TRBV7-2 to TRBJ1-2; D unclear. The germline V gene has CDR1 SGHTA and CDR2 FQGNSA. V lost 3 bases, J lost 7 bases, and 21 bases lay in between. The CDR3 extends over 16 amino acids. CDR3 coding DNA: TGTGCCAGCAGCTTGGACGCCCGCCTGTTCTCGGTTGGCTACACCTTC. Translating it yields CASSLDARLFSVGYTF.

V gene TRBV6-5 combines with J gene TRBJ2-7; D is tentatively TRBD1 or TRBD2 (6 bases each). Germline assignment: CDR1 MNHEY and CDR2 SVGAGI. CDR3 length: 19 residues. V was clipped by 6 bases and J by 0 bases, with 27 bases between them. In DNA form, the CDR3 reads TGTGCCAGCAGATCCCCAGGGGCCCGAGGGAAGCGGGTCTCCTACGAGCAGTACTTC. Translated, it gives CASRSPGARGKRVSYEQYF.

This clonotype showed up just a few times. The chain combines TRBV7-9 with TRBJ2-1, with TRBD2 matching over 16 bases. V gave up 5 bases and J gave up 3 bases; unmatched junction bases: 10. This CDR3 comprises 19 residues. Germline V gene data show CDR1 as SEHNR and CDR2 as FQNEAQ (reference sequence). In nucleotides, the CDR3 is TGTGCCAGCAGCCACCTCCCGGGACTAGCGGGAGGGCGCTACAATGAGCAGTTCTTC. Its protein product is CASSHLPGLAGGRYNEQFF.

Points on this clonotype: At one end the junction does not follow the germline gene, possibly because of a read error. This chain connects TRBV7-2 to TRBJ1-3, with a possible D match to TRBD1 (5 bases). CDR3 length: 16 amino acids. Per the germline V gene, CDR1 is SGHTA and CDR2 is FQGNSA. The CDR3 spells CASSLEAGSSGNTLYF. CDR3 sequence (DNA): TGTGCCAGCAGCTTAGAAGCAGGGAGCTCTGGAAACACCCTATATTTT.